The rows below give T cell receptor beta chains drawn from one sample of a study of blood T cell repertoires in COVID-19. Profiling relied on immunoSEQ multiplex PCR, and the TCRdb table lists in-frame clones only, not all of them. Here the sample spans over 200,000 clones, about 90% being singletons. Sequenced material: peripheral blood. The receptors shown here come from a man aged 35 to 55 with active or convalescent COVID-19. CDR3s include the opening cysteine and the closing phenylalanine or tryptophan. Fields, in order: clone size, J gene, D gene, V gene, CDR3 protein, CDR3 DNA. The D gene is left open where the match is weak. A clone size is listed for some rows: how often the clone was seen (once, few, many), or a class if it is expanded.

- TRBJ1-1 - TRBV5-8 CASRLMGGAGGTEAFF TGTGCCAGCAGATTAATGGGAGGGGCTGGCGGGACTGAAGCTTTCTTT
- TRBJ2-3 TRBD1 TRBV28 CASLSLGTGAGDTQYF TGTGCCAGCCTCTCCTTGGGCACAGGGGCGGGAGATACGCAGTATTTT
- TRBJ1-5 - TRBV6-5 CASRLDSNSNQPQHF TGTGCCAGCAGATTGGACAGTAATAGCAATCAGCCCCAGCATTTT
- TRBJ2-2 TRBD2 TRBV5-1 CASSGLAGSPVELFF TGCGCCAGCAGTGGACTAGCGGGATCTCCGGTGGAGCTGTTTTTT
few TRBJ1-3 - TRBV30 CASRPGNTIYF TGTGCCTCTAGGCCTGGAAACACCATATATTTT
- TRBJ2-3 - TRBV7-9 CASSLKLGAATDTQYF TGTGCCAGCAGCCTCAAATTGGGGGCCGCCACAGATACGCAGTATTTT
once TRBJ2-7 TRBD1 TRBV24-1 CATSDGTGYEQYF TGTGCCACCAGTGATGGGACAGGCTACGAGCAGTACTTC
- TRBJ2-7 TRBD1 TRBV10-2 CASRAGTGFEQYF TGCGCCAGCAGGGCCGGGACAGGGTTCGAGCAGTACTTC
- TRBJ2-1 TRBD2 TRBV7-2 CASSPRGLAGGPWEQFF TGTGCCAGCAGCCCCCGTGGGCTAGCGGGAGGGCCCTGGGAGCAGTTCTTC
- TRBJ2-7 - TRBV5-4 CASSRGSYEQYF TGTGCCAGCTCTAGGGGCTCCTACGAGCAGTACTTC
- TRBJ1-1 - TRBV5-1 CASSLTPGTEAFF TGCGCCAGCAGCTTAACCCCAGGAACTGAAGCTTTCTTT
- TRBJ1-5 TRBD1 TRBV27 CASSKLLRDRGHSNQPQHF TGTGCCAGCAGTAAACTACTCCGGGACAGGGGGCATAGCAATCAGCCCCAGCATTTT
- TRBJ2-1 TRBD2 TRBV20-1 CSASPGTSGSYNEQFF TGCAGTGCTAGTCCCGGGACTAGCGGTTCCTACAATGAGCAGTTCTTC
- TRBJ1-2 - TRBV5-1 CASSLRGDYGYTF TGCGCCAGCAGCCTACGCGGAGACTATGGCTACACCTTC
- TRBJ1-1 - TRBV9 CASSVAPENTEAFF TGTGCCAGCAGCGTAGCGCCAGAGAACACTGAAGCTTTCTTT
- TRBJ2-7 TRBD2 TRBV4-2 CASSVASGLAYEQYF TGTGCCAGCAGCGTCGCATCGGGACTAGCCTACGAGCAGTACTTC
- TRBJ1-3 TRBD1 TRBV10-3 CAIGGFGNTIYF TGTGCCATAGGGGGCTTTGGAAACACCATATATTTT
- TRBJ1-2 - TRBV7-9 CASSLGQGNYGYTF TGTGCCAGCAGCTTGGGGCAGGGTAACTATGGCTACACCTTC
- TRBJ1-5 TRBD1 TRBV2 CASKRARDRSNQPQHF TGTGCCAGCAAGAGGGCCCGGGACAGAAGCAATCAGCCCCAGCATTTT
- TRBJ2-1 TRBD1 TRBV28 CASRPGQGPFSYNEQFF TGTGCCAGCAGGCCGGGACAGGGTCCATTTTCCTACAATGAGCAGTTCTTC
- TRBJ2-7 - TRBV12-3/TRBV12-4 CASSAWAEGVQYF TGTGCCAGCAGTGCCTGGGCTGAAGGGGTGCAGTACTTC
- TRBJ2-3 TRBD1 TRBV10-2 CASNRGLGTDTQYF TGCGCCAGCAACAGGGGGCTCGGGACAGATACGCAGTATTTT
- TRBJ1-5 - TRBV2 CASGGTPFTNQPQHF TGTGCCAGCGGTGGGACTCCCTTTACTAATCAGCCCCAGCATTTT